Below are 22 T cell receptor beta chains sequenced from a single sample in a study of shared clonotypes between healthy human individuals. Data came from immunoSEQ multiplex PCR; TCRdb stores just in-frame clones and leaves some out. The table has over a million clones, roughly 96% seen once. Source material: naive CD4+ T cells sorted from blood. Subset reported: CD45RA+ positively selected. Every receptor here comes from a man aged 30 to 45 in good health.

This chain uses TRBV15 with TRBJ1-2; 7 bases match TRBD1. J gave up 2 bases and V 1 base, and 4 bases lay outside the gene matches. Germline V gene lookup returns CDR1 LNHNV and CDR2 YYDKDF (reference sequence). This CDR3 has 15 amino acids. The CDR3 region is CATSRAGTDNYGYTF. CDR3 nucleotide sequence: TGTGCCACCAGCAGAGCCGGGACAGACAACTATGGCTACACCTTC.

The CDR3 spells CASKTAGDFYEQYF. As DNA, the CDR3 is TGTGCCAGCAAAACAGCGGGAGATTTCTACGAGCAGTACTTC. The genes are TRBV5-4 and TRBJ2-7; 8 positions match TRBD2. The CDR3 totals 14 residues. Germline V gene lookup returns CDR1 SGHNT and CDR2 YYREEE (reference sequence). Trimming cost V 6 bases and J 3 bases; bases outside gene matches: 8.

This chain links TRBV7-2 with TRBJ2-7; 8 nucleotides match TRBD2. The germline gives CDR1 SGHTA, CDR2 FQGNSA. This CDR3 spans 15 amino acids. With V trimmed by 7 bases and J by 2 bases, 10 bases remained unmatched. Here the CDR3 reads CASNPILRGAYEQYF. Written as DNA, the CDR3 is TGTGCCAGCAACCCAATCTTGCGGGGGGCCTACGAGCAGTACTTC.

V usage is TRBV5-1 and J usage is TRBJ2-7; TRBD1 matches at 7 bases. V lost 1 base to trimming and J lost 4 bases; unmatched junction nucleotides: 5. From germline, CDR1 is SGHRS and CDR2 YFSETQ. The CDR3 contains 14 residues. This CDR3 reads CASSLKGGAYEQYF. The CDR3 region has the DNA TGCGCCAGCAGCTTGAAAGGGGGCGCGTACGAGCAGTACTTC.

The chain links TRBV5-5 to TRBJ2-1; D is possibly TRBD2 (6 bases). This CDR3 comprises 15 residues. V was shortened by 4 bases and J by 0 bases, with 11 bases between the two germline ends. Germline V lookup: CDR1 SGHKS, CDR2 YYEKEE (reference sequence). The CDR3, as DNA: TGTGCCAGCAGCCCGGGGGTTAGCTCCTACAATGAGCAGTTCTTC. Its translation: CASSPGVSSYNEQFF.

V gene TRBV19 combines with J gene TRBJ1-5; 9 nucleotides align to TRBD1. After removal of 3 bases from V and 0 bases from J, the junction contained 12 bases not matched to a gene. This CDR3 comprises 19 residues. CDR1 and CDR2 from the germline V gene are LNHDA and SQIVND (reference sequence). This CDR3 is CASSINRGRLIYSNQPQHF. In nucleotides, the CDR3 is TGTGCCAGTAGTATCAACAGGGGGCGCCTCATATATAGCAATCAGCCCCAGCATTTT.

The V call is TRBV9, the J call TRBJ2-3, with a tentative D call TRBD2 (5 bases). The V gene's germline CDR1 is SGDLS and CDR2 YYNGEE. The germline V and J ends were trimmed by 0 bases and 2 bases, with 10 bases remaining between them. The CDR3 sequence is 15 residues long. CDR3 protein: CASSVAPSFTDTQYF. In nucleotides, the CDR3 is TGTGCCAGCAGCGTAGCTCCTAGCTTCACAGATACGCAGTATTTT.

The chain combines TRBV29-1 with TRBJ1-2; tentatively, D is TRBD1 (5 bases). This CDR3 has 14 residues. With 2 bases removed from V and 3 bases from J, the gap between germline ends came to 13 bases. Germline assignment: CDR1 SQVTM and CDR2 ANQGSEA. The CDR3 loop is CSVERDRGYYGYTF. The CDR3 bases are TGCAGCGTTGAAAGGGATCGGGGGTACTATGGCTACACCTTC.

This chain connects TRBV10-2 to TRBJ1-5; no clear D gene. Looked up from germline, CDR1 is WSHSY and CDR2 is SAAADI. The germline V and J ends were trimmed by 6 bases and 0 bases, with 9 bases remaining between them. The CDR3 runs to 14 residues. CDR3 amino acids: CASRPRPSNQPQHF. The CDR3 DNA follows: TGCGCCAGCAGGCCACGCCCTAGCAATCAGCCCCAGCATTTT.

The genes are TRBV18 and TRBJ1-2; 9 nucleotides agree with TRBD1. Germline-derived CDR1 and CDR2 are KGHSH and LQKENI. With V trimmed by 1 base and J by 2 bases, 5 bases remained unmatched. This CDR3 spans 16 amino acids. In DNA, the CDR3 is TGTGCCAGCTCACCACAGGCGGACAGGGGAAACTATGGCTACACCTTC. Translation gives CASSPQADRGNYGYTF.

The chain is built from TRBV7-8 and TRBJ2-1, with 12 positions matching TRBD2. V gave up 8 bases and J gave up 7 bases; unmatched junction bases: 6. CDR1 is SGHVS, CDR2 FQNEAQ, per germline. The length of the CDR3 is 14 residues. Here the CDR3 reads CASEATSGRNEQFF. DNA of the CDR3: TGTGCCAGCGAAGCGACTAGCGGGAGAAATGAGCAGTTCTTC.

The rearrangement joins TRBV2 to TRBJ2-1; no reliable D call. The CDR3 has 14 amino acids. In germline, CDR1 is SNHLY, CDR2 FYNNEI. V was shortened by 0 bases and J by 4 bases, with 7 bases between the two germline ends. The CDR3 DNA follows: TGTGCCAGCAGTGAAGCCATGGAATACAATGAGCAGTTCTTC. This translates into CASSEAMEYNEQFF.

In its sample, this clone was seen once. The chain is built from TRBV7-2 and TRBJ1-5; D remains unclear. The germline V and J ends were trimmed by 5 bases and 7 bases, with 21 bases remaining between them. The CDR3 consists of 16 residues. The germline V gene encodes CDR1 SGHTA and CDR2 FQGNSA. In nucleotides, the CDR3 is TGTGCCAGCAGCACCCGGTTTTTGGGTTTTGTACAGCCCCAGCATTTT. It codes for CASSTRFLGFVQPQHF. The full variable domain, in which reference TRBV7-2 and TRBJ1-5 provide the parts outside the CDR3, is GAGVSQSPSNKVTEKGKDVELRCDPISGHTALYWYRQSLGQGLEFLIYFQGNSAPDKSGLPSDRFSAERTGGSVSTLTIQRTQQEDSAVYLCASSTRFLGFVQPQHFGDGTRLSIL.

The chain recombines TRBV6-5 with TRBJ1-2; D not certain. There are 13 residues in the CDR3. Germline CDR1 is MNHEY and CDR2 is SVGAGI. V was pared by 4 bases and J by 8 bases, with 14 bases between. CDR3 DNA: TGTGCCAGCAGTTTCGCGGATGGTACAGGCTACACCTTC. This encodes CASSFADGTGYTF.

The chain joins TRBV7-2 to TRBJ2-1; D tentatively reads TRBD1 or TRBD2 (5 bases each). The CDR3 extends over 13 amino acids. Trimming stripped 5 bases from V and 9 bases from J, with 14 bases between. Per the germline V gene, CDR1 is SGHTA and CDR2 is FQGNSA. The CDR3 spells CASSEYTGTEQFF. The CDR3 DNA is TGTGCCAGCAGCGAGTATACCGGGACTGAGCAGTTCTTC.

The V and J genes are TRBV9 and TRBJ2-7; 10 bases are a match to TRBD1. The CDR3 length is 15 residues. The germline CDR1 and CDR2 sequences are SGDLS and YYNGEE. V was pared by 3 bases and J by 4 bases, with 7 bases of the junction left unmatched. CDR3 DNA sequence: TGTGCCAGCAGCGGGAGACAGGGGGCGCGGTACGAGCAGTACTTC. It codes for CASSGRQGARYEQYF.

To note about this clone: The same CDR3 can be traced to other DNA sequences in this sample. The CDR3 DNA reads as TGCGCCAGCAGCTTGGCCGGGACCTCCTACGAGCAGTACTTC. This sequence encodes CASSLAGTSYEQYF. V gene TRBV5-1 combines with J gene TRBJ2-7; D is tentatively TRBD1 or TRBD2 (5 bases each). The CDR3 runs 14 residues. The germline V gene has CDR1 SGHRS and CDR2 YFSETQ. Trimming took off 0 bases at V and 0 bases at J, with 7 bases between the two ends.

This chain connects TRBV9 to TRBJ2-3; 9 nucleotides match TRBD2. There are 16 residues in the CDR3. CDR1 and CDR2 (germline): SGDLS, YYNGEE. The junction had 6 bases not matched to a gene; V was cut back by 0 bases and J by 4 bases. The DNA of the CDR3 is TGTGCCAGCAGCGTAGCGGCGGGAGGGGGTCCAGATACGCAGTATTTT. Its translation: CASSVAAGGGPDTQYF.

This rearrangement joins TRBV13 to TRBJ2-1, with 7 bases that match TRBD2. This CDR3 region has 15 residues. The V gene's germline CDR1 is PRHDT and CDR2 FYEKMQ (reference sequence). The V segment lost 0 bases and the J segment 5 bases; nucleotides outside the gene matches: 4. The CDR3 DNA reads TGTGCCAGCAGCTTAGGGCGCGGGAGCCACAATGAGCAGTTCTTC. Residues: CASSLGRGSHNEQFF. Filled out from reference TRBV13 and TRBJ2-1, the complete variable domain reads AAGVIQSPRHLIKEKRETATLKCYPIPRHDTVYWYQQGPGQDPQFLISFYEKMQSDKGSIPDRFSAQQFSDYHSELNMSSLELGDSALYFCASSLGRGSHNEQFFGPGTRLTVL.

CDR3 residues: CASSPGGTSYEQYF. The CDR3 DNA reads as TGTGCCAGCAGCCCTGGGGGAACCTCCTACGAGCAGTACTTC. This chain joins TRBV21-1 and TRBJ2-7. TRBV21-1 corresponds to a pseudogene. The CDR3 extends over 14 amino acids.

The V and J genes are TRBV9 and TRBJ2-2, with D perhaps matching TRBD1 (5 bases). The V end lost 4 bases, the J end lost 5 bases, and 18 bases lay between the germline ends. The CDR3 sequence is 16 residues long. From germline, CDR1 is SGDLS and CDR2 YYNGEE. Here the CDR3 reads CASSPSAGLRTGELFF. The CDR3, as DNA: TGTGCCAGCAGCCCCTCGGCAGGGTTGAGGACCGGGGAGCTGTTTTTT.

The CDR3 nucleotides are TGTGCCAGCAGCTTACAACAGGGGGGGTATCAGCCCCAGCATTTT. It encodes CASSLQQGGYQPQHF. This sequence joins TRBV7-8 and TRBJ1-5; TRBD1 matches 8 bases. From germline, CDR1 is SGHVS and CDR2 FQNEAQ. The CDR3 has 15 residues. Trimming cost V 2 bases and J 5 bases; bases outside gene matches: 5.